This is a list of T cell receptor beta chains from one sample in a study of a mutant IDH1 vaccine in newly diagnosed glioma. These receptors' antigens are unknown. The method was immunoSEQ multiplex PCR; TCRdb's version includes in-frame clones alone and lacks a portion of them. This sample has more than 35,000 clones; under 90% occur once, and the top ten carry 4.5% to 5.5%. The source material was PBMCs, sampled from a glioma patient whose treatment included an IDH1 peptide vaccine. The receptors were sampled from a woman in her thirties or forties with glioma. Some clones in this sample may be carry-over from other donors' samples. CDR3s include the opening cysteine and the closing phenylalanine or tryptophan. The D gene is left open where the match is weak. Rows give clone size only sometimes, using once, few, many, or a class for an expanded clone.

clone size	V gene	D gene	J gene	CDR3 length	CDR3 DNA	CDR3 protein
-	TRBV7-8	-	TRBJ2-7	14	TGTGCCAGCACAATTTTAGGGACAAACAACGAGCAGTACTTC	CASTILGTNNEQYF
-	TRBV4-2	-	TRBJ2-2	16	TGTGCCAGCAGCCAAGTAGACTCCAGGGGAAGCGGGGAGCTGTTTTTT	CASSQVDSRGSGELFF
-	TRBV2	-	TRBJ1-2	15	TGTGCCAGCAGTGTTGGTCAGGGACCTAACTATGGCTACACCTTC	CASSVGQGPNYGYTF
-	TRBV4-2	-	TRBJ2-1	12	TGTGCCAGCAGCATTAAGAAGGCCGAGCAGTTCTTC	CASSIKKAEQFF
-	TRBV15	-	TRBJ2-5	15	TGTGCCACCAGCAGAGTAAGGGGGGGGGCCGAGACCCAGTACTTC	CATSRVRGGAETQYF
-	TRBV7-2	TRBD1	TRBJ2-3	15	TGTGCCAGCAGCGCAAGACAGGGATCGGCAGATACGCAGTATTTT	CASSARQGSADTQYF
-	TRBV21-1	-	TRBJ1-5	10	TGTGCCAGCCTCCTTGAGCCCCAGCATTTT	CASLLEPQHF
-	TRBV7-9	-	TRBJ1-5	14	TGTGCCAGCAGCGCAGACAGCCCGGGATCGCCCCAGCATTTT	CASSADSPGSPQHF
-	TRBV5-6	-	TRBJ1-1	14	TGTGCCAGCAGCTTGGCCGGTGAGAACACTGAAGCTTTCTTT	CASSLAGENTEAFF
once	TRBV6-5	TRBD1	TRBJ2-6	15	TGTGCCAGCAGTTATGACAGGGTACTTTCGAACGTCCTGACTTTC	CASSYDRVLSNVLTF
-	TRBV7-8	TRBD1	TRBJ1-6	13	TGTGCCAGCAGCTTATCAGGGGACAGTCCCCTCCACTTT	CASSLSGDSPLHF
once	TRBV4-2	TRBD2	TRBJ2-3	14	TGTGCCAGCAGCCAGAGCGGGGGGGGAGATACGCAGTATTTT	CASSQSGGGDTQYF
-	TRBV15	-	TRBJ1-1	15	TGTGCCACCAGCAGAGATCCTGGGGCGAACACTGAAGCTTTCTTT	CATSRDPGANTEAFF
-	TRBV7-2	-	TRBJ2-5	13	TGTGCCAGCAGCAACAGGGGGGGCGAGACCCAGTACTTC	CASSNRGGETQYF
-	TRBV27	TRBD2	TRBJ2-7	17	TGTGCCAGCAGTACGTCAGCCAGACTAGCCACCACCTACGAGCAGTACTTC	CASSTSARLATTYEQYF
-	TRBV9	-	TRBJ1-6	13	TGTGCCAGCAGCGGACGGACGGGCGAGTCCCTCCACTTT	CASSGRTGESLHF
-	TRBV18	TRBD1	TRBJ2-7	14	TGTGCCAGCTCAGGTCCAGGGGGAAACTACGAGCAGTACTTC	CASSGPGGNYEQYF
-	TRBV29-1	TRBD2	TRBJ2-1	12	TGCAGCGTGGAAAGACTAGCGGGGGAGCAGTTCTTC	CSVERLAGEQFF
-	TRBV19	-	TRBJ1-1	13	TGTGCCAGTAGTGCCCATGGATCTTCTGAAGCTTTCTTT	CASSAHGSSEAFF
-	TRBV11-1	-	TRBJ2-7	16	TGTGCCAGCAGCTTTTGGAGGGGGCGCGGTGCCTACGAGCAGTACTTC	CASSFWRGRGAYEQYF
few	TRBV28	TRBD2	TRBJ2-2	18	TGTGCCAGCAGTTTTGTCCTAGCGGGCTCCTGGGGGACCGGGGAGCTGTTTTTT	CASSFVLAGSWGTGELFF
-	TRBV5-1	-	TRBJ2-5	13	TGCGCCAGCAGCTTGAGTGATGGAGAGACCCAGTACTTC	CASSLSDGETQYF
-	TRBV10-3	TRBD2	TRBJ2-5	14	TGTGCCATCAGGACCGGGACTAGCACAGAGACCCAGTACTTC	CAIRTGTSTETQYF
-	TRBV27	-	TRBJ1-1	15	TGTGCCAGCAGTTTACGTCGGGGGGGGAACACTGAAGCTTTCTTT	CASSLRRGGNTEAFF
-	TRBV5-6	-	TRBJ2-1	12	TGTGCCAGCAGCTTGTCAGGGAATGAGCAGTTCTTC	CASSLSGNEQFF
-	TRBV18	TRBD1	TRBJ2-7	15	TGTGCCAGCTCAAGGGCGACAGGGGGCACCTACGAGCAGTACTTC	CASSRATGGTYEQYF
-	TRBV11-3	-	TRBJ1-1	11	TGTGCCAGCAGTGGGGGCACTGAAGCTTTCTTT	CASSGGTEAFF
-	TRBV5-1	-	TRBJ1-6	16	TGCGCCAGCAGCTTGGCCCCGAGGGGCGCGAATTCACCCCTCCACTTT	CASSLAPRGANSPLHF
-	TRBV5-1	-	TRBJ2-5	15	TGCGCCAGCGCCCTGGAGCCGGCAGGTCAAGAGACCCAGTACTTC	CASALEPAGQETQYF
-	TRBV27	-	TRBJ2-7	15	TGTGCCAGCAGTTTAATAGGCGGGTTAGACTACGAGCAGTACTTC	CASSLIGGLDYEQYF
-	TRBV4-2	TRBD2	TRBJ2-7	15	TGTGCCAGCAGCCAAACCGGGACTACCACCTACGAGCAGTACTTC	CASSQTGTTTYEQYF
-	TRBV9	TRBD1	TRBJ1-2	16	TGTGCCAGCAGCGACACCGGGACAGGGTCTAACTATGGCTACACCTTC	CASSDTGTGSNYGYTF
-	TRBV7-9	TRBD1	TRBJ1-2	15	TGTGCCAGCAGCTCCCGGGACAGGGGCTACTATGGCTACACCTTC	CASSSRDRGYYGYTF
-	TRBV7-9	TRBD1	TRBJ2-5	14	TGTGCAGGGTTGACAGGGGCATCCTCAGAGACCCAGTACTTC	CAGLTGASSETQYF
-	TRBV27	-	TRBJ2-1	12	TGTGCCAGCAGTTCAACAGTAACCGAGCAGTTCTTC	CASSSTVTEQFF
few	TRBV5-1	-	TRBJ1-1	13	TGCGCCAGCAGCTTGGAGACCGGCACTGAAGCTTTCTTT	CASSLETGTEAFF
-	TRBV7-2	TRBD1	TRBJ2-7	16	TGTGCCAGCAGCCCCGGTGGGGCCCAGGGGGCCTACGAGCAGTACTTC	CASSPGGAQGAYEQYF
-	TRBV5-4	-	TRBJ2-3	13	TGTGCCAGCAGCGATCTAGCCGCCGATACGCAGTATTTT	CASSDLAADTQYF
-	TRBV5-1	-	TRBJ1-1	17	TGCGCCAGCAGCCATCCTCGCCAGGGGAAAGGGAACACTGAAGCTTTCTTT	CASSHPRQGKGNTEAFF
-	TRBV4-2	TRBD1	TRBJ1-1	11	TGTGCCAGTTCACAGGGGATTGAAGCTTTCTTT	CASSQGIEAFF
-	TRBV5-6	TRBD1	TRBJ2-7	15	TGTGCCAGCAGCCCACCTCAAGCGACAGGGGACGAGCAGTACTTC	CASSPPQATGDEQYF